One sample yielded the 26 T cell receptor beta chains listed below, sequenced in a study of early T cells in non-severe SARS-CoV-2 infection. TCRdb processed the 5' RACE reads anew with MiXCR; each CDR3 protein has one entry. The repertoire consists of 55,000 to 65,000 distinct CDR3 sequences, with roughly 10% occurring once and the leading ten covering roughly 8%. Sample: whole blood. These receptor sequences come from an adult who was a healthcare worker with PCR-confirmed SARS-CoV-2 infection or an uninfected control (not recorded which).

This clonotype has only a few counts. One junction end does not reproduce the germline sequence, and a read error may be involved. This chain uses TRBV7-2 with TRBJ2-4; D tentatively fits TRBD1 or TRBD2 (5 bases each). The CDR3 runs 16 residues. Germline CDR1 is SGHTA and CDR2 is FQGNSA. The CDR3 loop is CASSLGSGLAKNIQYF. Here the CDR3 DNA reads TGTGCCAGCAGTTTAGGCTCGGGGCTAGCCAAAAACATTCAGTACTTC.

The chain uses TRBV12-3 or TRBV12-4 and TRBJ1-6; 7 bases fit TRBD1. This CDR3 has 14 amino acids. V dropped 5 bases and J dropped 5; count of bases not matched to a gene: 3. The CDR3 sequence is CASSRTGDNSPLHF. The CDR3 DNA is TGTGCCAGCAGTCGGACAGGCGATAATTCACCCCTCCACTTT.

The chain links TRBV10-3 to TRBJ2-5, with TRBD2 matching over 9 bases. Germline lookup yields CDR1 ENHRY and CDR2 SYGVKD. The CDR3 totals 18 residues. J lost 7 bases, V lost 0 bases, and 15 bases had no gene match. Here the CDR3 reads CAISESTSGHFNGGTQYF. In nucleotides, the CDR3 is TGTGCCATCAGTGAGTCGACTAGCGGCCATTTCAACGGGGGGACCCAGTACTTC.

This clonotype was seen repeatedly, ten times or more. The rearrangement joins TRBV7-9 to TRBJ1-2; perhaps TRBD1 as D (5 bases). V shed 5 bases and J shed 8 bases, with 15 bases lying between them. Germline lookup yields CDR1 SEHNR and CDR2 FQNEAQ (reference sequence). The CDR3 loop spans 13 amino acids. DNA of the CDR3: TGTGCCAGCAGCAAAAGAGGGGCGGAGGGCTACACCTTC. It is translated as CASSKRGAEGYTF.

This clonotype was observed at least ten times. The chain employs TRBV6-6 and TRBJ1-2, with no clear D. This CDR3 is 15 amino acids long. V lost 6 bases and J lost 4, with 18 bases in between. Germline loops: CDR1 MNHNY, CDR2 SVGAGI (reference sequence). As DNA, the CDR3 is TGTGCCAGCAGAAACCCCCGGGCAGGATCCTATGGCTACACCTTC. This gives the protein CASRNPRAGSYGYTF.

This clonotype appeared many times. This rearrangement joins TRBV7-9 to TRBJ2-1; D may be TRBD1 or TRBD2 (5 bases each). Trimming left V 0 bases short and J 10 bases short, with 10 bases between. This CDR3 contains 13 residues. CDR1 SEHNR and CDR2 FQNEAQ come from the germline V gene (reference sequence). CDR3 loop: CASSLASRGEQFF. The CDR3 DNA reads TGTGCCAGCAGCTTAGCGAGCCGGGGCGAGCAGTTCTTC. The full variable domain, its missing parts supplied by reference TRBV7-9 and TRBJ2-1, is DTGVSQNPRHKITKRGQNVTFRCDPISEHNRLYWYRQTLGQGPEFLTYFQNEAQLEKSRLLSDRFSAERPKGSFSTLEIQRTEQGDSAMYLCASSLASRGEQFFGPGTRLTVL.

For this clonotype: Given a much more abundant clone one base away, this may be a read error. CDR3 amino acids: CASLSGIAGGNEQFF. CDR3 DNA: TGTGCCAGCCTATCAGGAATAGCGGGAGGTAATGAGCAGTTCTTC. The chain links TRBV2 to TRBJ2-1; TRBD2 matches at 10 bases. V was clipped by 8 bases and J by 7 bases; unmatched bases: 11. This CDR3 has 15 amino acids. Germline CDR1 SNHLY, CDR2 FYNNEI.

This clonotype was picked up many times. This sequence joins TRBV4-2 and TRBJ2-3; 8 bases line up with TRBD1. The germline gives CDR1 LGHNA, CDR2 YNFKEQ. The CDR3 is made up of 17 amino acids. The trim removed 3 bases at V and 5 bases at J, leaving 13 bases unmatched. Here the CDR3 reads CASSQATTGEWVDTQYF. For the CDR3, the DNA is TGTGCCAGCAGCCAGGCTACGACAGGGGAATGGGTAGATACGCAGTATTTT.

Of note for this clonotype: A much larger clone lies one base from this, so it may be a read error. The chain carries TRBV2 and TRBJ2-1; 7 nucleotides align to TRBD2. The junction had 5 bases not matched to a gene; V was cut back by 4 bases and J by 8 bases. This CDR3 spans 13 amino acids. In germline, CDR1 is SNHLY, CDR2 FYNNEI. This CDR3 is CASSARLADEQFF. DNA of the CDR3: TGTGCCAGCAGTGCCCGACTAGCTGATGAGCAGTTCTTC. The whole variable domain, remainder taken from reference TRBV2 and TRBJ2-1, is EPEVTQTPSHQVTQMGQEVILRCVPISNHLYFYWYRQILGQKVEFLVSFYNNEISEKSEIFDDQFSVERPDGSNFTLKIRSTKLEDSAMYFCASSARLADEQFFGPGTRLTVL.

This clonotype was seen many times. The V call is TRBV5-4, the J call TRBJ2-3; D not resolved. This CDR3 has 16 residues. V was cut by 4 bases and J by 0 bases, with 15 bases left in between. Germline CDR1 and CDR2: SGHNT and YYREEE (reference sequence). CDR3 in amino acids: CASSPADVSSTDTQYF. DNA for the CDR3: TGTGCCAGCAGCCCCGCGGATGTCTCTAGCACAGATACGCAGTATTTT.

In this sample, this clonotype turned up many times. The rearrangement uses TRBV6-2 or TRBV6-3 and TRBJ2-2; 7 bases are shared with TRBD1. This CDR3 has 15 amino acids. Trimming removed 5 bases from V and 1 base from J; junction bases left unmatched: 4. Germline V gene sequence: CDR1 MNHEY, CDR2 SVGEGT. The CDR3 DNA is TGTGCCAGCAGTCGACAGGGCTTGAACACCGGGGAGCTGTTTTTT. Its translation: CASSRQGLNTGELFF.

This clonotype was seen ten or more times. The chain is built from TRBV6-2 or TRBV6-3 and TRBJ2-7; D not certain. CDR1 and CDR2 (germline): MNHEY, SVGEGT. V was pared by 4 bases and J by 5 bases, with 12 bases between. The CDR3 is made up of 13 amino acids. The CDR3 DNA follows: TGTGCCAGCAGTTCCTCGGACCGGCACGAGCAGTACTTC. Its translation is CASSSSDRHEQYF.

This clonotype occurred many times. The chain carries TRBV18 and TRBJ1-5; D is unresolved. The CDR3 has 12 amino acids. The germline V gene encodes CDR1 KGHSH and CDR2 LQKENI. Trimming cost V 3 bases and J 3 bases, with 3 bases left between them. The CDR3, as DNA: TGTGCCAGCTCACCTGCCAATCAGCCCCAGCATTTT. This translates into CASSPANQPQHF.

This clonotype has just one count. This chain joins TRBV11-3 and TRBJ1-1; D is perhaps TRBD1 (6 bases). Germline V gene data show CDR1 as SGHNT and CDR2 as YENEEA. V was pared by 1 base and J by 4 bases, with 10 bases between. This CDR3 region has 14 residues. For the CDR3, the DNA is TGTGCCAGCAGCTTAGGAGGGGGAGTCACTGAAGCTTTCTTT. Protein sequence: CASSLGGGVTEAFF. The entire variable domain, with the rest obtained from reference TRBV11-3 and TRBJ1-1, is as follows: EAGVVQSPRYKIIEKKQPVAFWCNPISGHNTLYWYLQNLGQGPELLIRYENEEAVDDSQLPKDRFSAERLKGVDSTLKIQPAELGDSAVYLCASSLGGGVTEAFFGQGTRLTVV.

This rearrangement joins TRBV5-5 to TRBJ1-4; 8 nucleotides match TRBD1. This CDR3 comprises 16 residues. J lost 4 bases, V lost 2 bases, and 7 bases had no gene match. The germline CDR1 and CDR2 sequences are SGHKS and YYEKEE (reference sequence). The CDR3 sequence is CASSFRDRPFNEKLFF. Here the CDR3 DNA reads TGTGCCAGCAGCTTCCGGGACAGGCCCTTTAATGAAAAACTGTTTTTT.

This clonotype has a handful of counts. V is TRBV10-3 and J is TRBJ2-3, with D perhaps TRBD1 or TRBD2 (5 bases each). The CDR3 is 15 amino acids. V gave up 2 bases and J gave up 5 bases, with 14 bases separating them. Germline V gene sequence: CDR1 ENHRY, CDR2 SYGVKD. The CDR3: CAISEGSGTQDTQYF. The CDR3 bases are TGTGCCATCAGTGAGGGGTCCGGGACCCAAGATACGCAGTATTTT.

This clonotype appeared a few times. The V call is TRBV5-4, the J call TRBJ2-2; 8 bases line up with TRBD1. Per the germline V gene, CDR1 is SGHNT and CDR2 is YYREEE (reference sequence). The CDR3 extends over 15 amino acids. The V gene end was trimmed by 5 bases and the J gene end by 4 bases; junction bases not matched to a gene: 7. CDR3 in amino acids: CASRSGGGRTGELFF. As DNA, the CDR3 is TGTGCCAGCAGATCAGGGGGCGGGCGCACCGGGGAGCTGTTTTTT.

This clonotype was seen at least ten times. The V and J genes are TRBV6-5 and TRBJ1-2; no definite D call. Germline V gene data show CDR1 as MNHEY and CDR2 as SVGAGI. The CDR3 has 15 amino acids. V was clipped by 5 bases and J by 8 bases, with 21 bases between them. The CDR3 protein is CASSPLDTRFPGYTF. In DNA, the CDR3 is TGTGCCAGCAGTCCACTTGACACGCGATTTCCAGGCTACACCTTC.

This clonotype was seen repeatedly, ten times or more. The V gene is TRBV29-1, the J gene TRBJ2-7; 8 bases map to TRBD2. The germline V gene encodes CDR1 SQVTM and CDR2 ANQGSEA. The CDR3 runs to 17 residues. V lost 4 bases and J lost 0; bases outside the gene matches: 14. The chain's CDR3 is CSVGGGLADFPSYEQYF. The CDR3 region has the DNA TGCAGCGTTGGGGGAGGACTAGCTGACTTCCCCTCCTACGAGCAGTACTTC.

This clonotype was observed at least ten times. CDR3 sequence reads: CASSYSKDLEQYF. CDR3 nucleotide sequence: TGTGCCAGCAGTTACTCGAAGGATCTCGAGCAGTACTTC. The chain links TRBV6-2 or TRBV6-3 to TRBJ2-7; D is undetermined. This CDR3 region has 13 residues. V gave up 0 bases and J gave up 6 bases, with 9 bases separating them. Germline CDR1 is MNHEY and CDR2 is SVGEGT.

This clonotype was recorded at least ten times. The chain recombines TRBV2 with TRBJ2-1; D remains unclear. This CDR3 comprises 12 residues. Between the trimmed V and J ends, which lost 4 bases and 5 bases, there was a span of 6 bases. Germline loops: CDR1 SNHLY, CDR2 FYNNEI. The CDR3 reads CASSVSDNEQFF. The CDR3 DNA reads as TGTGCCAGCAGTGTGAGTGACAATGAGCAGTTCTTC.

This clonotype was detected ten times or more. The CDR3 spells CASTLGGSSYNEQFF. For the CDR3, the DNA is TGTGCCAGTACCCTGGGGGGGAGTTCGTACAATGAGCAGTTCTTC. V gene TRBV19 combines with J gene TRBJ2-1, with 7 bases fitting TRBD2. The germline gives CDR1 LNHDA, CDR2 SQIVND (reference sequence). The CDR3 extends over 15 amino acids. V dropped 7 bases and J dropped 4; count of bases not matched to a gene: 10.

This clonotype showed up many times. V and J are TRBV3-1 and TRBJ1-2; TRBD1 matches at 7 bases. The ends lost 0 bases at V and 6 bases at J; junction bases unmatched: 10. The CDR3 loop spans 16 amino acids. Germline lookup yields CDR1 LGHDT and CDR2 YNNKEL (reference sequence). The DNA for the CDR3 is TGTGCCAGCAGCCAAGATTTGTGGAGGGGGCTGAATGGCTACACCTTC. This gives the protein CASSQDLWRGLNGYTF. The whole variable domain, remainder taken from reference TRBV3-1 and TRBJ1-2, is DTAVSQTPKYLVTQMGNDKSIKCEQNLGHDTMYWYKQDSKKFLKIMFSYNNKELIINETVPNRFSPKSPDKAHLNLHINSLELGDSAVYFCASSQDLWRGLNGYTFGSGTRLTVV.

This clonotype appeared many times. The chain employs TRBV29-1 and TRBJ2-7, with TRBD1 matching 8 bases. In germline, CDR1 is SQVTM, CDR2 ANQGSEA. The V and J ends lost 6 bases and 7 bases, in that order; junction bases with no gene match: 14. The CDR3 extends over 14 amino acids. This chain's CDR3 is CSVAAQRDRQEQYF. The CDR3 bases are TGCAGCGTGGCAGCCCAAAGGGACAGGCAGGAGCAGTACTTC.

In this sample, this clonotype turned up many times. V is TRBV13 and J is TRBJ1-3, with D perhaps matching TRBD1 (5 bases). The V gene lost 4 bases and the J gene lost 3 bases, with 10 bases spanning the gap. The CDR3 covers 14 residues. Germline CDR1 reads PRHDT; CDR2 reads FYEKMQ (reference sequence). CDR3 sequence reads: CASSSTGFGNTIYF. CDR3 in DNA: TGTGCCAGCAGCTCCACAGGTTTTGGAAACACCATATATTTT.

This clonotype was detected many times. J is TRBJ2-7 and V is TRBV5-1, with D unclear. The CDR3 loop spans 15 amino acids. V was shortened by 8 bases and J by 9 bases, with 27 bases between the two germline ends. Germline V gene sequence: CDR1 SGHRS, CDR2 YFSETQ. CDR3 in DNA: TGCGCCAGTACCCTAGAGCCCTCCCTCCTAGAGCGGCAGTACTTC. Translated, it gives CASTLEPSLLERQYF.